These 24 T cell receptor beta chains came from one sample sequenced in a study of blood T cell repertoires in COVID-19. Clones were read by immunoSEQ multiplex PCR, and TCRdb kept only the in-frame ones, dropping some. The repertoire has 250,000 to 350,000 clones, about 90% of them found once; the top ten carry roughly 1.5%. Sequencing input: PBMCs or T cells enriched from blood (not recorded which). The source of these receptors is a woman aged 18-30 years with acute COVID-19.

This chain joins TRBV20-1 and TRBJ1-5, with D possibly being TRBD1 (5 bases). This CDR3 region has 12 residues. V lost 6 bases and J 6 bases, leaving 12 bases between the germline ends. CDR1 and CDR2 from the germline V gene are DFQATT and SNEGSKA (reference sequence). The CDR3 DNA sequence: TGCAGTGCAAGTGACAGACTTCAGCCCCAGCATTTT. It is translated as CSASDRLQPQHF.

The CDR3 region has the DNA TGTGCCAGCAGTTTGTGGGGACGGACTAGCGGGAGTCGGCAGTACTTC. This encodes CASSLWGRTSGSRQYF. The chain uses TRBV28 and TRBJ2-7; 13 bases fit TRBD2. The germline V gene encodes CDR1 MDHEN and CDR2 SYDVKM. V gave up 3 bases and J gave up 9 bases; unmatched junction bases: 11. This CDR3 region has 16 residues.

The genes are TRBV19 and TRBJ2-3, with D possibly TRBD1 on 6 matching bases. The V end lost 3 bases, the J end lost 5 bases, and 9 bases lay between the germline ends. This CDR3 region has 13 residues. Germline V lookup: CDR1 LNHDA, CDR2 SQIVND (reference sequence). This CDR3 is CASSIQGRDTQYF. DNA for the CDR3: TGTGCCAGTAGTATCCAGGGGAGAGATACGCAGTATTTT.

V is TRBV19 and J is TRBJ1-5, with 9 bases identical to TRBD1. Germline CDR1 and CDR2: LNHDA and SQIVND (reference sequence). V shed 6 bases and J 8 bases; nucleotides not matched to a gene: 11. This CDR3 contains 15 residues. The CDR3: CASRPSTGGYKPQHF. CDR3 DNA: TGTGCCAGTAGACCTTCGACAGGGGGTTATAAGCCCCAGCATTTT.

The chain couples TRBV4-2 to TRBJ1-1, with TRBD1 matching 10 bases. Germline CDR1 reads LGHNA; CDR2 reads YNFKEQ. V lost 4 bases and J lost 0; bases outside the gene matches: 8. The CDR3 loop spans 17 amino acids. CDR3 in amino acids: CASSRGTGVGMNTEAFF. The CDR3 DNA sequence: TGTGCCAGCAGCCGCGGGACAGGGGTGGGTATGAACACTGAAGCTTTCTTT.

The chain links TRBV12-3 or TRBV12-4 to TRBJ1-1, with no clear D. The CDR3 extends over 12 amino acids. Trimming took off 2 bases at V and 4 bases at J, with 5 bases between the two ends. CDR3 amino acids: CASSLYSTEAFF. In DNA form, the CDR3 reads TGTGCCAGCAGTTTATACTCCACTGAAGCTTTCTTT.

The chain employs TRBV7-9 and TRBJ2-4; 11 bases are a match to TRBD2. The CDR3 covers 15 residues. With V trimmed by 1 base and J by 4 bases, 0 bases remained unmatched. Germline CDR1 reads SEHNR; CDR2 reads FQNEAQ (reference sequence). The CDR3 protein is CASSLGTSGKNIQYF. CDR3 coding DNA: TGTGCCAGCAGCTTAGGGACTAGCGGGAAAAACATTCAGTACTTC.

This chain uses TRBV2 with TRBJ2-3; TRBD2 might be the D (5 bases). This CDR3 comprises 13 residues. From germline, CDR1 is SNHLY and CDR2 FYNNEI. The V gene lost 7 bases and the J gene lost 4 bases, with 12 bases spanning the gap. The CDR3 here is CASTRETADTQYF. DNA of the CDR3: TGTGCCAGCACTCGGGAAACGGCAGATACGCAGTATTTT.

CDR3 sequence: CAISELTAGRGEAFF. The CDR3 DNA is TGTGCCATCAGTGAACTAACTGCGGGACGGGGTGAAGCTTTCTTT. This rearrangement joins TRBV10-3 to TRBJ1-1; possible D gene TRBD1, 5 bases. The CDR3 is 15 residues long. Trimming pared 3 bases from V and 7 bases from J, leaving 18 bases between. CDR1 and CDR2 (germline): ENHRY, SYGVKD.

The rearrangement uses TRBV3-1 (or the pseudogene TRBV3-2) and TRBJ2-7; 13 bases are shared with TRBD2. V lost 6 bases to trimming and J lost 6 bases; unmatched junction nucleotides: 11. This CDR3 spans 16 amino acids. Per germline, CDR1 LGHDT and CDR2 YNNKEL (reference sequence). DNA of the CDR3: TGTGCCAGCAGACAACTAGCGGGGGGGAATGGTGGCGAGCAGTACTTC. It specifies CASRQLAGGNGGEQYF.

The genes are TRBV7-9 and TRBJ2-7, with 11 nucleotides matching TRBD2. Germline values: CDR1 SEHNR, CDR2 FQNEAQ (reference sequence). V dropped 0 bases and J dropped 7; count of bases not matched to a gene: 8. The CDR3 extends over 16 amino acids. The CDR3 region is CASSLATSGMSGEQYF. CDR3 coding DNA: TGTGCCAGCAGCTTAGCGACTAGCGGGATGAGTGGAGAGCAGTACTTC.

V and J are TRBV5-4 and TRBJ1-2; D may be TRBD1 (6 bases). Germline assignment: CDR1 SGHNT and CDR2 YYREEE (reference sequence). This CDR3 is built from 14 residues. V gave up 2 bases and J gave up 6 bases, with 14 bases separating them. The CDR3 region has the DNA TGTGCCAGCAGCTTAACAGGGAGGGGTGATGGCTACACCTTC. Encoded protein: CASSLTGRGDGYTF. Full variable domain (rest looked up from reference TRBV5-4 and TRBJ1-2): ETGVTQSPTHLIKTRGQQVTLRCSSQSGHNTVSWYQQALGQGPQFIFQYYREEENGRGNFPPRFSGLQFPNYSSELNVNALELDDSALYLCASSLTGRGDGYTFGSGTRLTVV.

This sequence joins TRBV27 and TRBJ1-5, with TRBD1 identical over 7 bases. Unmatched junction bases numbered 1, after V lost 0 bases and J lost 2 bases. Germline V gives CDR1 MNHEY, CDR2 SMNVEV (reference sequence). The CDR3 has 15 residues. CDR3 protein: CASSLSGTGNQPQHF. CDR3 sequence (DNA): TGTGCCAGCAGTTTATCCGGGACAGGCAATCAGCCCCAGCATTTT.

The genes are TRBV3-1 (or the pseudogene TRBV3-2) and TRBJ1-2; D is perhaps TRBD1 (6 bases). The germline V gene has CDR1 LGHDT and CDR2 YNNKEL (reference sequence). The CDR3 is made up of 12 amino acids. Trimming shortened V by 2 bases and J by 6 bases, and 7 bases separated the two germline ends. The CDR3 DNA reads as TGTGCCAGCAGCCAAAACAGGGATGGCTACACCTTC. This sequence encodes CASSQNRDGYTF.

The chain recombines TRBV5-6 with TRBJ2-1, with TRBD1 identical over 7 bases. The germline V gene has CDR1 SGHDT and CDR2 YYEEEE. This CDR3 has 13 amino acids. V gave up 3 bases and J gave up 6 bases; unmatched junction bases: 3. CDR3 coding DNA: TGTGCCAGCAGCTGGGGGACAGTCAATGAGCAGTTCTTC. Translating gives CASSWGTVNEQFF.

The rearrangement joins TRBV2 to TRBJ2-3, with D perhaps TRBD1 (5 bases). This CDR3 spans 14 amino acids. V shed 3 bases and J shed 2 bases, with 9 bases lying between them. Germline values: CDR1 SNHLY, CDR2 FYNNEI. The DNA for the CDR3 is TGTGCCAGCAGTGATAGACAGTCCACAGATACGCAGTATTTT. As protein: CASSDRQSTDTQYF.

This chain connects TRBV24-1 to TRBJ2-7; maybe TRBD2 (6 bases). CDR3 length equals 12 residues. The germline V and J ends were trimmed by 5 bases and 5 bases, with 9 bases remaining between them. CDR1 is KGHDR, CDR2 SFDVKD, per germline. CDR3 in DNA: TGTGCCACCAGTGTATGGGGGGACGAGCAGTACTTC. Translating gives CATSVWGDEQYF.

The chain has TRBV6-5 and TRBJ1-1; TRBD1 might be the D (6 bases). Germline CDR1 MNHEY, CDR2 SVGAGI. The germline V and J ends were trimmed by 2 bases and 5 bases, with 18 bases remaining between them. The CDR3 loop spans 16 amino acids. CDR3 protein: CASSYGFGTGSTEAFF. The CDR3 DNA reads as TGTGCCAGCAGTTACGGGTTTGGTACAGGGAGTACTGAAGCTTTCTTT.

V is TRBV6-6 and J is TRBJ2-5; 9 nucleotides match TRBD1. Germline V gene data show CDR1 as MNHNY and CDR2 as SVGAGI (reference sequence). The CDR3 is made up of 14 amino acids. V trimming: 4 bases; J trimming: 5 bases; junction bases outside the gene matches: 5. The CDR3 DNA reads TGTGCCAGCAGTTTAACAGGGGGCGAGGAGACCCAGTACTTC. This codes for CASSLTGGEETQYF.

As regards this clone: A read error may produce the germline difference seen at one junction end. The rearrangement uses TRBV7-7 and TRBJ2-1; D might be TRBD1 (6 bases). Per the germline V gene, CDR1 is SSHAT and CDR2 is FNYEAQ (reference sequence). The CDR3 totals 15 residues. CDR3 region: CASSTGLGSFNEQFF. CDR3 DNA sequence: TGTGCCAGCAGCACAGGGTTGGGGTCCTTCAATGAGCAGTTCTTC.

The rearrangement uses TRBV11-2 and TRBJ2-6; maybe TRBD1 (6 bases). There are 15 residues in the CDR3. The germline V and J ends were trimmed by 8 bases and 0 bases, with 11 bases remaining between them. From germline, CDR1 is SGHAT and CDR2 FQNNGV. CDR3 residues: CASDRSYSGANVLTF. In DNA, the CDR3 is TGTGCCAGCGACAGGTCTTACTCTGGGGCCAACGTCCTGACTTTC.

The chain joins TRBV6-4 to TRBJ2-1, with a possible D match to TRBD1 (5 bases). V was cut by 3 bases and J by 1 base, with 13 bases left in between. Per the germline V gene, CDR1 is MRHNA and CDR2 is SNTAGT. The CDR3 is 16 amino acids. CDR3: CASSDLGQGSYNEQFF. In DNA, the CDR3 is TGTGCCAGCAGTGATTTAGGGCAGGGATCCTACAATGAGCAGTTCTTC.

The rearrangement uses TRBV7-9 and TRBJ2-7; D gene unclear. The CDR3 runs to 12 residues. Germline V gives CDR1 SEHNR, CDR2 FQNEAQ (reference sequence). Trimming took off 4 bases at V and 3 bases at J, with 7 bases between the two ends. This CDR3 is CASSSLLYEQYF. The CDR3 DNA reads as TGTGCCAGCAGCTCCCTTCTCTACGAGCAGTACTTC.

The chain carries TRBV7-9 and TRBJ1-3; D not resolved. Germline V lookup: CDR1 SEHNR, CDR2 FQNEAQ (reference sequence). The CDR3 has 12 residues. The V end lost 3 bases, the J end lost 3 bases, and 3 bases lay between the germline ends. The CDR3 DNA is TGTGCCAGCAGCTTGAGTGGAAACACCATATATTTT. Its translation is CASSLSGNTIYF.